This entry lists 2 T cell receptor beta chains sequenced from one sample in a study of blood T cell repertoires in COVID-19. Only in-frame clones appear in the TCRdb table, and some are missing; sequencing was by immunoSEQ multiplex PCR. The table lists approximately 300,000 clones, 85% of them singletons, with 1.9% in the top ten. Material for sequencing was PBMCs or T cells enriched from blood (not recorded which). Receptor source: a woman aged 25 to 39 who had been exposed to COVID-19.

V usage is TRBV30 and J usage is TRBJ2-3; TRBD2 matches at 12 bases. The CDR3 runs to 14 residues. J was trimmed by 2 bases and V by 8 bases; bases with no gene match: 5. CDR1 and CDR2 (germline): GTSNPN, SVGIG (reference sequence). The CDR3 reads CAGLAGGPTDTQYF. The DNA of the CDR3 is TGTGCCGGGCTAGCGGGAGGGCCCACAGATACGCAGTATTTT.

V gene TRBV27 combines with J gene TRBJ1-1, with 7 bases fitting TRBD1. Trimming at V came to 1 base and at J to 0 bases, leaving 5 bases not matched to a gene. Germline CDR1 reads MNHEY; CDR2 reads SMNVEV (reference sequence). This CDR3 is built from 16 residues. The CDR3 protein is CASSLWTGSLNTEAFF. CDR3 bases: TGTGCCAGCAGTTTATGGACAGGTTCCCTGAACACTGAAGCTTTCTTT.